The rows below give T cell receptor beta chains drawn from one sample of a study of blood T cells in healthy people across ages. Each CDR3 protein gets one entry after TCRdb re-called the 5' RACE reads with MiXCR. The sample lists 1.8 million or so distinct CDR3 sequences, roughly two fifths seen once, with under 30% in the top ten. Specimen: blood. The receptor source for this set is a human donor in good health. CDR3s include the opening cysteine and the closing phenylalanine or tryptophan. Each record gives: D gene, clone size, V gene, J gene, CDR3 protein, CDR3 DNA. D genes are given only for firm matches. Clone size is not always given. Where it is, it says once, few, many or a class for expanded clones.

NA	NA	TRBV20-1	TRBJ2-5	CSAPPGAGVETQYF	TGCAGTGCCCCTCCGGGGGCAGGTGTGGAGACCCAGTACTTC
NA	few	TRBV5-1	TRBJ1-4	CASSWTGSTNEKLFF	TGCGCCAGCAGCTGGACGGGTTCAACTAATGAAAAACTGTTTTTT
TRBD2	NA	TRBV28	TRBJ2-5	CASSLWTSRETQYF	TGTGCCAGCAGTCTGTGGACTAGTAGGGAGACCCAGTACTTC
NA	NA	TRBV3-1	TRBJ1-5	CASSQDMVQPQHF	TGTGCCAGCAGCCAAGATATGGTACAGCCCCAGCATTTT
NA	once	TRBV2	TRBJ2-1	CASSGPGYDEQFF	TGTGCCAGCAGTGGTCCAGGGTATGATGAGCAGTTCTTC
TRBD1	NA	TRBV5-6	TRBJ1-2	CASSPMTGDYGYTF	TGTGCCAGCAGCCCGATGACAGGGGACTATGGCTACACCTTC
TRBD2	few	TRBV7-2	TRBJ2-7	CASSLALAGGLGSYEQYF	TGTGCCAGCAGCTTAGCACTAGCGGGGGGCTTGGGCTCCTACGAGCAGTACTTC
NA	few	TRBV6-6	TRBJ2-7	CASSPAIHEQYF	TGTGCCAGCAGCCCCGCGATCCACGAGCAGTACTTC
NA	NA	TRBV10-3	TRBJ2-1	CAISAAGSYNEQFF	TGTGCCATCAGTGCCGCGGGAAGCTACAATGAGCAGTTCTTC
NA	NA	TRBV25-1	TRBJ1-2	CASMAYGDGYTF	TGTGCCAGCATGGCTTATGGGGATGGCTACACCTTC
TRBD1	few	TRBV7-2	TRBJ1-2	CASSEQTGVNYGYTF	TGTGCCAGCAGCGAGCAGACAGGGGTGAACTATGGCTACACCTTC
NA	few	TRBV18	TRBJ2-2	CASSPSGTNTGELFF	TGTGCCAGCTCACCTTCCGGGACAAACACCGGGGAGCTGTTTTTT
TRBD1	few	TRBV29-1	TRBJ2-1	CSVEEWTGKTYNEQFF	TGCAGCGTTGAAGAGTGGACAGGGAAGACCTACAATGAGCAGTTCTTC
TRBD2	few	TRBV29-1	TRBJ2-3	CSVDRLAGTDTQYF	TGCAGCGTTGATCGACTAGCGGGCACAGATACGCAGTATTTT
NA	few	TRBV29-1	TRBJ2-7	CSVEGATGAWNEQYF	TGCAGCGTTGAAGGGGCGACGGGAGCTTGGAACGAGCAGTACTTC
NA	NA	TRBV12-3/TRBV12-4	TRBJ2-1	CVSSLYGGGYNEQFF	TGTGTCAGCAGTTTATACGGGGGAGGCTACAATGAGCAGTTCTTC
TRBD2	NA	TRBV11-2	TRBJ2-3	CACSLDGGTSTDTQYF	TGTGCCTGCAGCTTAGACGGGGGGACTAGCACAGATACGCAGTATTTT
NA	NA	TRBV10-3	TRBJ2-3	CATARGAVDTQYF	TGTGCCACGGCAAGGGGGGCCGTAGATACGCAGTATTTT
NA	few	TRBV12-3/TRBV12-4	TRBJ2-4	CASSLNLGGVKNIQYF	TGTGCCAGCAGTTTAAATCTAGGGGGAGTCAAAAACATTCAGTACTTC
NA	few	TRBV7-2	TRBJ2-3	CASSFFRATDTQYF	TGTGCCAGCAGCTTTTTCCGCGCCACAGATACGCAGTATTTT
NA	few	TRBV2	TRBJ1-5	CASSDWRGGNQPQHF	TGTGCCAGCAGTGACTGGAGGGGAGGCAATCAGCCCCAGCATTTT
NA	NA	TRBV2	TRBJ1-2	CASNGGVGVYTF	TGTGCCAGCAACGGCGGGGTAGGAGTCTACACCTTC
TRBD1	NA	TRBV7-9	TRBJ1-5	CTSNSRTGMDQPQHF	TGTACCAGCAACTCCAGGACAGGGATGGATCAGCCCCAGCATTTT
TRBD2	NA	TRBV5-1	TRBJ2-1	CASSSPSGGGTYNEQFF	TGCGCCAGCAGCTCACCTAGCGGGGGGGGTACCTACAATGAGCAGTTCTTC
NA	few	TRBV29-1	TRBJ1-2	CSVEALDSYGYTF	TGCAGCGTTGAAGCCCTAGACAGCTATGGCTACACCTTC
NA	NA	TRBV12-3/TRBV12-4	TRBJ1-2	CASSFGPRGGYTF	TGTGCCAGCAGTTTTGGGCCGCGAGGTGGCTACACCTTC
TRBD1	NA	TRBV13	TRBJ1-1	CASSLRDRGLTEAFF	TGTGCCAGCAGCCTCCGGGACAGGGGGCTTACTGAAGCTTTCTTT
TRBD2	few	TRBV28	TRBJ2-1	CASTLPGEGWDNEQFF	TGTGCCAGCACCCTTCCCGGGGAGGGTTGGGACAATGAGCAGTTCTTC